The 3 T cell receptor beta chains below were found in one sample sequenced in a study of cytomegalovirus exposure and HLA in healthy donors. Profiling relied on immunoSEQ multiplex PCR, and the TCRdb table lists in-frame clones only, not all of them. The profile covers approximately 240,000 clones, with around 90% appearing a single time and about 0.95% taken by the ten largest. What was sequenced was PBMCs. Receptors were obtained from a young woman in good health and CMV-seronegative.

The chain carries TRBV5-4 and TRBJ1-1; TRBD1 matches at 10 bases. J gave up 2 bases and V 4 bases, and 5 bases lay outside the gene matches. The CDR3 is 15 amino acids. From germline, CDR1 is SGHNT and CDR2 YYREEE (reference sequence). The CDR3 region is CASSKGQGYNTEAFF. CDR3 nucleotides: TGTGCCAGCAGCAAGGGACAGGGGTACAACACTGAAGCTTTCTTT.

CDR3 coding DNA: TGTGCCAGCAGCGAATCCCGAGGGGGCAGGGGGAACACTGAAGCTTTCTTT. Translating gives CASSESRGGRGNTEAFF. The chain carries TRBV2 and TRBJ1-1; 7 nucleotides match TRBD1. This CDR3 contains 17 residues. The ends lost 6 bases at V and 1 base at J; junction bases unmatched: 14. CDR1 is SNHLY, CDR2 FYNNEI, per germline.

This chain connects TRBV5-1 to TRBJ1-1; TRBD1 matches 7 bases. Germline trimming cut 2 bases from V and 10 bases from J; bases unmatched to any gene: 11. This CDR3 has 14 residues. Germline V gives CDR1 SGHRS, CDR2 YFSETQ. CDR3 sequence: CASSFDRVGGRAFF. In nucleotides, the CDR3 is TGCGCCAGCAGCTTCGACAGGGTCGGTGGCAGAGCTTTCTTT. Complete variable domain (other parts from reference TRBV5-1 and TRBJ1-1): KAGVTQTPRYLIKTRGQQVTLSCSPISGHRSVSWYQQTPGQGLQFLFEYFSETQRNKGNFPGRFSGRQFSNSRSEMNVSTLELGDSALYLCASSFDRVGGRAFFGQGTRLTVV.